The source of this TCR beta chain is a study of blood T cell repertoires in COVID-19. About the study: The United States, Italy and Spain were the sources of the acute and convalescent COVID-19 samples. In each case, the material was cDNA or gDNA derived from T cells, B-cell-depleted T cells, or PBMCs.

Source study methods: Amplified reference gene primers provided the basis for estimating nucleated cell counts. Generated by immunoSEQ multiplex PCR, the TCRdb table keeps only in-frame clones and is missing some. V and J calls and clone size are given by that table; D and trimming were obtained from the DNA. The sample includes about 160,000 clones, more than 80% of them seen just once. CDR3 size: 15 residues. Germline CDR1 MNHNY, CDR2 SVGAGI (reference sequence). V shed 0 bases and J 4 bases; nucleotides not matched to a gene: 3. This TCR came from a human donor in a cohort sampled during active COVID-19. The V gene is TRBV6-6, the J gene TRBJ1-3, with TRBD1 matching 7 bases. Sample: peripheral blood. For the CDR3, the DNA is TGTGCCAGCAGTTACTCGGAGACAGGGGGAAACACCATATATTTT. This gives the protein CASSYSETGGNTIYF.